The clone carrying this TCR beta chain was seen ten or more times. Its antigen is unidentified. A single record per CDR3 protein comes from TCRdb applying MiXCR to the RT-PCR reads. This sample has around 580,000 distinct CDR3 sequences, with 11% to 15% found just once. The data originate from a study of response to subunit inactivated influenza vaccine. Study-wide results and limits: Few additional T cells are recruited per seasonal influenza vaccination, authors suggested.

The TCR originated in a man in his forties or fifties who received an inactivated influenza vaccine. Source: PBMCs from blood, taken 11 to 12 days after vaccination.

The CDR3 sequence is CASSFSGRAVADTQYF. In DNA, the CDR3 is TGTGCCAGCAGCTTCAGCGGGAGGGCCGTGGCAGATACGCAGTATTTT. The V and J genes are TRBV5-5 and TRBJ2-3; 10 bases match TRBD2. Germline V gene sequence: CDR1 SGHKS, CDR2 YYEKEE (reference sequence). After removal of 2 bases from V and 4 bases from J, the junction contained 7 bases not matched to a gene. This CDR3 is built from 16 residues. Combining the CDR3 with reference TRBV5-5 and TRBJ2-3 gives the whole variable domain DAGVTQSPTHLIKTRGQQVTLRCSPISGHKSVSWYQQVLGQGPQFIFQYYEKEERGRGNFPDRFSARQFPNYSSELNVNALLLGDSALYLCASSFSGRAVADTQYFGPGTRLTVL.